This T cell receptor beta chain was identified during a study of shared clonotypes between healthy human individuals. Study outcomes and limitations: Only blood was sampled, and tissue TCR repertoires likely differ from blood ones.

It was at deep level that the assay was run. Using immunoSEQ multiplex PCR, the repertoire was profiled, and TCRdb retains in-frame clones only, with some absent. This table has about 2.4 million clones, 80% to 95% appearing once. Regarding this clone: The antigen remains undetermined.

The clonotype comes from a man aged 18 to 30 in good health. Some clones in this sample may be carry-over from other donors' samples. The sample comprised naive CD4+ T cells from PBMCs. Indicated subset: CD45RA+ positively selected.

This CDR3 reads CASSPRTGVGLAPTGELFF. The CDR3 DNA is TGTGCCAGCTCACCACGGACAGGGGTGGGACTAGCACCCACCGGGGAGCTGTTTTTT. The chain combines TRBV18 with TRBJ2-2; either TRBD1 or TRBD2 may supply D (9 bases each). The CDR3 runs to 19 residues. The V and J ends lost 1 base and 4 bases respectively, with 22 bases between them. The germline V gene encodes CDR1 KGHSH and CDR2 LQKENI.